This T cell receptor (beta chain) was documented in a study of T-cell memory formation after mild COVID-19. Regarding the study as a whole: Contracting clones, day 15 to 85, had balanced CD4/CD8, and later expanders favored CD4+. Clones which contracted sat mainly in CM and EM if CD4+, and in EMRA if CD8+.

There are a few counts of this clonotype. Its antigen is still unknown. The germline V and J ends were trimmed by 0 bases and 8 bases, with 8 bases remaining between them. The CDR3 is 12 amino acids. The V gene's germline CDR1 is SGHRS and CDR2 YFSETQ. 5'RACE with constant-segment primers yielded barcoded, UMI-tagged TCR alpha and TCR beta cDNA libraries. TCRdb re-called the 5' RACE reads through MiXCR, storing one row per CDR3 protein. The sample records 390,000 or so distinct CDR3 sequences, about a sixth being singletons. The origin of this receptor is a man younger than 35 who had mild COVID-19 (a few samples of this study predate the infection). Cell type and time point are not known. V is TRBV5-1 and J is TRBJ1-2; no definite D call. The source material was PBMCs or a T cell subset sorted from them (not recorded which). CDR3 coding DNA: TGCGCCAGCAGCTTGGCAGGAGGGGGCTACACCTTC. It codes for CASSLAGGGYTF.